One and the same sample provided the 21 T cell receptor beta chains below, sequenced in a study of blood T cell repertoires in COVID-19. TCRdb keeps only in-frame clones here, not all; method: immunoSEQ multiplex PCR. This sample carries hundreds of thousands of clones, about 88% of them seen once, and the ten largest clones take around 7.4%. The specimen was peripheral blood. These receptors all stem from a woman aged 60-70 years with COVID-19, enrolled during active disease.

CDR3: CASSELLDRSTYEQYF. The CDR3 DNA reads as TGTGCCAGCAGTGAATTGCTGGACAGGAGTACTTACGAGCAGTACTTC. The chain combines TRBV25-1 with TRBJ2-7; TRBD1 matches at 7 bases. The CDR3 spans 16 residues. The germline V gene encodes CDR1 MGHDK and CDR2 SYGVNS. The J segment lost 4 bases and the V segment lost 1 base, leaving 10 bases of the junction unmatched.

This clone occurred once. The V and J genes are TRBV7-6 and TRBJ1-4, with D possibly being TRBD1 (5 bases). The germline gives CDR1 SGHVS, CDR2 FNYEAQ. Trimming stripped 6 bases from V and 4 bases from J, with 12 bases between. CDR3 length equals 14 residues. CDR3: CASSRGNLNEKLFF. The CDR3, as DNA: TGTGCCAGCAGTCGGGGGAACCTTAATGAAAAACTGTTTTTT.

V and J are TRBV5-4 and TRBJ1-2; weak D call: TRBD1 (6 bases). Trimming pared 0 bases from V and 5 bases from J, leaving 17 bases between. The CDR3 consists of 16 residues. Germline V gene data show CDR1 as SGHNT and CDR2 as YYREEE (reference sequence). The CDR3 coding sequence is TGTGCCAGCAGCTTGGGGGAACAGGGCGGATCTTATGGCTACACCTTC. It specifies CASSLGEQGGSYGYTF.

The chain combines TRBV18 with TRBJ1-6; perhaps TRBD1 as D (5 bases). Germline V CDR1 and CDR2: KGHSH, LQKENI. V was clipped by 4 bases and J by 7 bases, with 17 bases between them. The CDR3 extends over 16 amino acids. The CDR3 spells CASSRGVGAVNSPLHF. As DNA, the CDR3 is TGTGCCAGCTCACGGGGGGTGGGAGCCGTGAATTCACCCCTCCACTTT.

V gene TRBV3-1 (or the pseudogene TRBV3-2) combines with J gene TRBJ1-1; D gene unclear. Germline CDR1 reads LGHDT; CDR2 reads YNNKEL (reference sequence). V was trimmed by 5 bases and J by 1 base, leaving 8 bases between them. This CDR3 contains 13 residues. CDR3 sequence reads: CASSYGRNTEAFF. CDR3 DNA sequence: TGTGCCAGCAGCTACGGGAGGAACACTGAAGCTTTCTTT.

The genes are TRBV19 and TRBJ2-3, with 8 bases that match TRBD2. CDR1 LNHDA and CDR2 SQIVND come from the germline V gene (reference sequence). V was clipped by 3 bases and J by 8 bases; unmatched bases: 10. CDR3 length: 15 residues. CDR3 nucleotides: TGTGCCAGTAGTATCGGGACGGGGGGGATTGGTACGCAGTATTTT. This codes for CASSIGTGGIGTQYF.

The chain combines TRBV7-3 with TRBJ1-1, with a tentative D call TRBD1 (5 bases). The CDR3 length is 15 residues. Trimming cost V 2 bases and J 3 bases, with 13 bases left between them. Per the germline V gene, CDR1 is SGHTA and CDR2 is FQGTGA. The DNA of the CDR3 is TGTGCCAGCAGCTTACAGGGCTTGATGTACACTGAAGCTTTCTTT. It yields the protein CASSLQGLMYTEAFF.

The V and J genes are TRBV27 and TRBJ2-2, with D possibly matching TRBD2 (6 bases). Germline CDR1 reads MNHEY; CDR2 reads SMNVEV (reference sequence). The length of the CDR3 is 17 residues. V shed 1 base and J shed 0 bases, with 12 bases lying between them. CDR3 sequence reads: CASSLLYGLPNTGELFF. The CDR3 DNA sequence: TGTGCCAGCAGTTTATTATACGGACTACCGAACACCGGGGAGCTGTTTTTT.

The chain carries TRBV9 and TRBJ2-3; the D gene is possibly TRBD2 (6 bases). CDR3 size: 10 residues. The germline gives CDR1 SGDLS, CDR2 YYNGEE. DNA of the CDR3: TGTCCGGGGGACACAGATACGCAGTATTTT. Protein: CPGDTDTQYF. The whole variable domain, filled in from reference TRBV9 and TRBJ2-3, reads DSGVTQTPKHLITATGQRVTLRCSPRSGDLSVYWYQQSLDQGLQFLIQYYNGEERAKGNILERFSAQQFPDLHSELNLSSLELGDSALYFCPGDTDTQYFGPGTRLTVL.

This clone has only a few counts. DNA of the CDR3: TGTGCCAGCAGCACAACAGGGGGTGAGGGCTACACCTTC. It encodes CASSTTGGEGYTF. The chain joins TRBV7-9 to TRBJ1-2, with 8 bases lining up with TRBD1. Germline-derived CDR1 and CDR2 are SEHNR and FQNEAQ (reference sequence). The CDR3 loop spans 13 amino acids. Trimming took 5 bases from V and 8 from J; bases not matched to a gene: 7.

CDR3 DNA: TGTGCCAGCAGCCAAGAGTGGGGCAGGGGGCGAGATGGTCAAGAGACCCAGTACTTC. Its protein is CASSQEWGRGRDGQETQYF. This chain uses TRBV4-2 with TRBJ2-5; 8 positions agree with TRBD1. This CDR3 has 19 amino acids. V shed 0 bases and J 2 bases; nucleotides not matched to a gene: 14. Germline lookup yields CDR1 LGHNA and CDR2 YNFKEQ.

The chain employs TRBV7-9 and TRBJ1-4; 7 positions agree with TRBD1. Losses at the gene ends were 2 bases for V and 3 bases for J; bases not matched to a gene: 6. This CDR3 is 16 amino acids long. Germline values: CDR1 SEHNR, CDR2 FQNEAQ (reference sequence). The CDR3 reads CASSLLGDSSNEKLFF. The CDR3 DNA sequence: TGTGCCAGCAGCTTACTAGGGGACAGCTCTAATGAAAAACTGTTTTTT.

As DNA, the CDR3 is TGTGCCAGCAGCCAGACAGGGGCAACGCAGTATTTT. Amino acid sequence: CASSQTGATQYF. The J gene is TRBJ2-3, the V gene TRBV4-2; 8 bases fit TRBD1. CDR1 LGHNA and CDR2 YNFKEQ come from the germline V gene. The CDR3 sequence is 12 residues long. J lost 9 bases, V lost 3 bases, and 2 bases had no gene match.

The rearrangement joins TRBV7-9 to TRBJ1-4; D gene unclear. V lost 3 bases to trimming and J lost 6 bases, with 8 bases between them. Germline V gene sequence: CDR1 SEHNR, CDR2 FQNEAQ (reference sequence). The CDR3 is 13 amino acids. The CDR3 nucleotides are TGTGCCAGCAGCTTCCGAGGATATGAAAAACTGTTTTTT. Translation gives CASSFRGYEKLFF.

The chain couples TRBV2 to TRBJ1-1; 12 nucleotides line up with TRBD1. Per germline, CDR1 SNHLY and CDR2 FYNNEI. With 6 bases clipped from V and 10 bases from J, the junction kept 3 bases outside the gene matches. CDR3 length: 12 residues. The CDR3 nucleotides are TGTGCCAGCAGCGGGACAGGGGGCGCAGCTTTCTTT. Its translation is CASSGTGGAAFF.

The chain has TRBV7-3 and TRBJ1-3; 8 positions agree with TRBD1. Germline loops: CDR1 SGHTA, CDR2 FQGTGA. The CDR3 contains 15 residues. Trimming at V came to 5 bases and at J to 3 bases, leaving 6 bases not matched to a gene. The CDR3 protein is CASSISGGFGNTIYF. In DNA form, the CDR3 reads TGTGCCAGCAGCATTTCAGGGGGCTTTGGAAACACCATATATTTT.

The V call is TRBV2, the J call TRBJ2-2, with D tentatively TRBD1 (6 bases). The germline V and J ends were trimmed by 3 bases and 0 bases, with 8 bases remaining between them. The CDR3 is 15 amino acids. The germline V gene encodes CDR1 SNHLY and CDR2 FYNNEI. CDR3 loop: CASSEWGPNTGELFF. CDR3 sequence (DNA): TGTGCCAGCAGTGAGTGGGGGCCGAACACCGGGGAGCTGTTTTTT.

CDR3 sequence (DNA): TGTGCCAGCAGCTTCGATTACAGGGCCCCCCGAGGGGGCTACACCTTC. Translating gives CASSFDYRAPRGGYTF. The chain joins TRBV11-1 to TRBJ1-2; tentatively, D is TRBD1 (6 bases). The CDR3 is made up of 16 amino acids. V lost 3 bases, J lost 8 bases, and 22 bases lay in between. Germline V gene data show CDR1 as SGHAT and CDR2 as FQDESV (reference sequence).

The chain carries TRBV3-1 (or the pseudogene TRBV3-2) and TRBJ2-2; tentative D call: TRBD2 (6 bases). Trimming shortened V by 4 bases and J by 4 bases, and 10 bases separated the two germline ends. CDR3 length equals 14 residues. CDR1 and CDR2 from the germline V gene are LGHDT and YNNKEL (reference sequence). CDR3 in DNA: TGTGCCAGCAGCCGAGGCGGGGTCACCGGGGAGCTGTTTTTT. Protein sequence: CASSRGGVTGELFF.

The chain couples TRBV5-1 to TRBJ2-7; D unclear. Per the germline V gene, CDR1 is SGHRS and CDR2 is YFSETQ. CDR3 length equals 14 residues. V dropped 0 bases and J dropped 5 bases, with 12 bases sitting between them. The CDR3 here is CASSLGPGFDEQYF. The CDR3 DNA is TGCGCCAGCAGCTTGGGGCCGGGTTTCGACGAGCAGTACTTC.

The chain couples TRBV12-2 to TRBJ2-3; the tabulated D call, TRBD1, remains unverified against the DNA. TRBV12-2 is deemed a pseudogene. The CDR3 covers 19 residues. CDR3 in amino acids: CASRLDLNSGMGATDTQYF. CDR3 DNA sequence: TGTGCAAGTCGCTTAGATTTAAATTCAGGGATGGGGGCCACAGATACGCAGTATTTT.